This T cell receptor (beta chain) stems from a study of T cell responses to AZD1222 COVID-19 vaccine. Points from the study as a whole: Mostly white British, mostly female donors; authors suggested clonal diversity may be underestimated.

The germline CDR1 and CDR2 sequences are SGHNT and YENEEA. The CDR3 contains 12 residues. Between the trimmed V and J ends, which lost 5 bases and 11 bases, there was a span of 13 bases. Produced via immunoSEQ multiplex PCR; TCRdb's table is partial and in-frame only. The sample records roughly 160,000 clones, approximately 90% being singletons. Concerning this clone itself: What it binds is unknown.

This clonotype was obtained from an adult in good health. The sequences come from peripheral blood, collected on day 0 of AZD1222 vaccination. The rearrangement uses TRBV11-3 and TRBJ2-1; D might be TRBD2 (7 bases). For the CDR3, the DNA is TGTGCCAGCAGCCCACAGGGAGGGCAGCAGTTCTTC. This encodes CASSPQGGQQFF.